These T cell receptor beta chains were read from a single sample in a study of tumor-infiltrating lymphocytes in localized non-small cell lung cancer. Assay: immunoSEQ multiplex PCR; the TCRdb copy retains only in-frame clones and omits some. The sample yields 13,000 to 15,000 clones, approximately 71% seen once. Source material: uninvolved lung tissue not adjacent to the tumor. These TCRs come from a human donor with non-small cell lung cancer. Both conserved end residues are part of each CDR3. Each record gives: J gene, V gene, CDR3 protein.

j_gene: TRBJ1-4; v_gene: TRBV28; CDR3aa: CASSLWRGVDEKLFF
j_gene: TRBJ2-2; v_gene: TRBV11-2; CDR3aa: CASTPGVNTGELFF
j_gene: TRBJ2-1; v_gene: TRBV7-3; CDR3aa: CASSQVSGYNEQFF
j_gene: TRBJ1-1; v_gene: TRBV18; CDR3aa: CASSPRGIEAFF
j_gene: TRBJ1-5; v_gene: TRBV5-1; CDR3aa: CASSAGGNQPQHF
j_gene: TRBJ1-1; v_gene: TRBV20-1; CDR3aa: CSAVRGTEAFF
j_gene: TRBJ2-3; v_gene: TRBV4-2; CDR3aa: CASSQSQGDTRNTQYF
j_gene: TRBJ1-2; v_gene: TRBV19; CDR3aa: CASSPPGGLGYGYTF
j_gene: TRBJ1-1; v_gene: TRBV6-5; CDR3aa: CASSYSTGVTEAFF
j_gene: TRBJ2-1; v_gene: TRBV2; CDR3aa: CASSAGTSVNEQFF
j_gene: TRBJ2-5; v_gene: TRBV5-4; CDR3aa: CASSLDPLAGEETQYF
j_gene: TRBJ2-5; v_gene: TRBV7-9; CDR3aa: CASSSPRGRTQETQYF
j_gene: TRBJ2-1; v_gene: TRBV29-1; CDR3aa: CSVLGGGQFF
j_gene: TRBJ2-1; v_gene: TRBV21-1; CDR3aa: CASSNNREGYNEQFF
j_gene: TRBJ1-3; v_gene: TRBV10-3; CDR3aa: CAISESQVYSGNTIYF
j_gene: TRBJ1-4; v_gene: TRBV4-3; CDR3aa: CASSQGGSNEKLFF
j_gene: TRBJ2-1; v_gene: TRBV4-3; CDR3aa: CASSQDSGLANEQFF
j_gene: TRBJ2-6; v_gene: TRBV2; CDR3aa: CASSGDSDSGANVLTF
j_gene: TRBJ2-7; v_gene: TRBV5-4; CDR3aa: CASSLYSGRDAGEQYF
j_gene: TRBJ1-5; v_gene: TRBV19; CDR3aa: CASRSRASNQPQHF
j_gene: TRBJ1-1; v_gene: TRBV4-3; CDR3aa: CASSQAWDTEAFF
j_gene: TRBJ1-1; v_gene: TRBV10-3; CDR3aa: CAISEVGSNTEAFF
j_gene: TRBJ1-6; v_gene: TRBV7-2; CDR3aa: CASSGVPGTAGNSPLHF
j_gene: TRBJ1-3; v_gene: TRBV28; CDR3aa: CASSPGGQGNTIYF
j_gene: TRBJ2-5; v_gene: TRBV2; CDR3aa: CASSEARETQYF
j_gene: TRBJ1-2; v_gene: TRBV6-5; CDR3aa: CASSYGADYGYTF
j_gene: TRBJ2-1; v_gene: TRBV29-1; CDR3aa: CSVDRGALNEQFF
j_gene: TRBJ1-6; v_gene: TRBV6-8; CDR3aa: CDEVSGGSSYNSPLHF
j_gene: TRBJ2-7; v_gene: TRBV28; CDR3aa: CASSPWGTGINEQYF
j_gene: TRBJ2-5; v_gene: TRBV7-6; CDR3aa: CASSLVRGGTQYF
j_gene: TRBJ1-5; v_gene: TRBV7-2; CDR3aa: CASSFVQGEGQPQHF
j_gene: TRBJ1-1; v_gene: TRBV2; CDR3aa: CASTIQGNTEAFF
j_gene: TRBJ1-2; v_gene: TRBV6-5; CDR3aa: CASRPGTGYGYTF
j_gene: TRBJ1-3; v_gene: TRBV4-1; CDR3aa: CASSLTPRASGNTIYF
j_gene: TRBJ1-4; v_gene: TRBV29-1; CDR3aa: CSGNDRGAYVEKLFF
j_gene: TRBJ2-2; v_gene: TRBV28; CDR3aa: CASRPRLVWEELFF
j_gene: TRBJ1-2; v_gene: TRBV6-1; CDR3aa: CASAFEGGYTF
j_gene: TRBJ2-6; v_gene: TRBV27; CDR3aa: CASSLLPGSGANVLTF
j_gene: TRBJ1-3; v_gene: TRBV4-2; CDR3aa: CASSQVGGGGGNTIYF
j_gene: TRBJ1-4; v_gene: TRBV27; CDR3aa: CASSFSGGGGEKLFF
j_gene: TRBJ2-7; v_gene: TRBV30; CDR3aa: CAWSLDSYEQYF
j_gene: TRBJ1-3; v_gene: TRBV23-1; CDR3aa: CASSQKTGVGGNTIYF
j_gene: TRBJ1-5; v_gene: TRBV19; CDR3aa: CASSIGGPGVRLANQPQHF
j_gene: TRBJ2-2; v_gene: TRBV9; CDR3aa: CASSVASANTGELFF
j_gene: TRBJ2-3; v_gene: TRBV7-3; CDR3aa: CASRGSTDTQYF
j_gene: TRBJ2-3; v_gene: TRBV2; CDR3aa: CASSGWETTDTQYF
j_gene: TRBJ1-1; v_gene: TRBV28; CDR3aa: CASSFQGGTEAFF
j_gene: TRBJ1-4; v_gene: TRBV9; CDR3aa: CASSAQEGVNEKLFF
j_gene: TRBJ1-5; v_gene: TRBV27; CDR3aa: CASRGRTGGFFQPQHF
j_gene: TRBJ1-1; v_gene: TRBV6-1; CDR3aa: CASTVGPNTEAFF
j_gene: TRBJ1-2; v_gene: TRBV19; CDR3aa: CASVGQGIYYGYTF
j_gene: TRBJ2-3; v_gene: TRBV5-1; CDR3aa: CASSLAQRADTQYF
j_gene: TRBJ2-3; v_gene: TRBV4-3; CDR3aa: CASSQDGNLLGRHWTQYF
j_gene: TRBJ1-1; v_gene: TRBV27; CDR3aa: CASSSLRQGVVTEAFF
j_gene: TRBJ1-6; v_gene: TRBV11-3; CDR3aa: CASSFGSGPLHF
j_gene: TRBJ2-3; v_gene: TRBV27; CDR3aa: CASSLHSGGRTDTQYF
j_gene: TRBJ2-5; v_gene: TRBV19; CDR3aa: CASSVRLAGEETQYF
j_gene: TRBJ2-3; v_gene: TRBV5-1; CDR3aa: CASSPDTYSTDTQYF
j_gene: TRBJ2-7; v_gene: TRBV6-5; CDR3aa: CASSYSPGAYEQYF
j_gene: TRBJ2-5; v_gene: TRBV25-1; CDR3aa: CASSDKRGAGETQYF